One sample yielded the 6 T cell receptor beta chains listed below, sequenced in a study of CXCR3 chemokines and chemotherapy response in bladder cancer. TCRdb passed the PCR reads through MiXCR, listing each CDR3 protein once. The sample yields about 13,000 distinct CDR3 sequences, 12% seen once. The specimen was taken from a patient whose treatment included neoadjuvant chemotherapy. Receptors were obtained from a human donor with bladder cancer that did not respond to neoadjuvant chemotherapy.

This clonotype was detected many times. The chain combines TRBV19 with TRBJ1-5; the D is unclear. Between the trimmed V and J ends, which lost 3 bases and 5 bases, there was a span of 11 bases. The germline V gene has CDR1 LNHDA and CDR2 SQIVND (reference sequence). The CDR3 spans 14 residues. DNA for the CDR3: TGTGCCAGTAGTATGAGTGCAGCGGATCAGCCCCAGCATTTT. This gives the protein CASSMSAADQPQHF.

This clonotype has more than one count but fewer than ten. The rearrangement joins TRBV7-9 to TRBJ1-3, with a possible D match to TRBD1 (6 bases). CDR3 length equals 17 residues. The ends were cut back, 3 bases at V and 4 bases at J, with 19 bases in the middle. Germline loops: CDR1 SEHNR, CDR2 FQNEAQ (reference sequence). The CDR3 nucleotides are TGTGCCAGCAGCTTGGGCGGGGGGGGGCCGGACGGAAACACCATATATTTT. This encodes CASSLGGGGPDGNTIYF.

In this sample, this clonotype turned up many times. The chain carries TRBV7-2 and TRBJ1-2; no clear D. Germline CDR1 and CDR2: SGHTA and FQGNSA. The CDR3 has 16 amino acids. Trimming took 1 base from V and 4 from J, leaving 16 bases between them. DNA for the CDR3: TGTGCCAGCAGCTTAGGCCGACCGGGCTACCCCTATGGCTACACCTTC. This codes for CASSLGRPGYPYGYTF.

This clonotype was detected a few times. The rearrangement joins TRBV6-5 to TRBJ2-7; D is perhaps TRBD2 (6 bases). V was shortened by 2 bases and J by 2 bases, with 13 bases between the two germline ends. CDR1 is MNHEY and CDR2 is SVGAGI in the germline V gene. The CDR3 totals 15 residues. CDR3 nucleotide sequence: TGTGCCAGCAGTTACGGGCTAGCGCTTACCTACGAGCAGTACTTC. It codes for CASSYGLALTYEQYF.

This clonotype was recorded at least ten times. The chain recombines TRBV29-1 with TRBJ2-3; D remains ambiguous. V shed 6 bases and J shed 3 bases, with 7 bases lying between them. The CDR3 contains 11 residues. CDR1 is SQVTM, CDR2 ANQGSEA, per germline. CDR3 amino acids: CSVPMTDTQYF. In DNA, the CDR3 is TGCAGCGTGCCTATGACAGATACGCAGTATTTT.

This clonotype was picked up many times. The chain combines TRBV19 with TRBJ2-3, with a possible D match to TRBD2 (5 bases). Germline V gene lookup returns CDR1 LNHDA and CDR2 SQIVND (reference sequence). V was trimmed by 5 bases and J by 1 base, leaving 10 bases between them. This CDR3 contains 14 residues. The CDR3 DNA reads as TGTGCCAGTAGTTCTGACTACCGCACAGATACGCAGTATTTT. Residues: CASSSDYRTDTQYF.